This is a list of T cell receptor beta chains from one sample in a study of blood T cell repertoires in COVID-19. Profiled with immunoSEQ multiplex PCR; TCRdb holds only in-frame clones, not every one. The repertoire holds 200,000 or so clones, with around 90% as singletons. The sequenced sample was peripheral blood. All receptors come from a man aged 30 to 45 with COVID-19, enrolled during active disease. CDR3s include the opening cysteine and the closing phenylalanine or tryptophan. The order of the fields is J gene, V gene, D gene, clone size, CDR3 DNA, CDR3 protein. D genes are given only for firm matches. Expanded clones are given a class, and other clones once, few, many or no size at all.

j_call: TRBJ1-3; v_call: TRBV7-9; d_call: NA; clone_size: once; cdr3_nt: TGTGCCAGCAGCTGGACAGCCTCTGGAAACACCATATATTTT; cdr3_aa: CASSWTASGNTIYF
j_call: TRBJ1-3; v_call: TRBV10-3; d_call: NA; clone_size: NA; cdr3_nt: TGTGCCATCAGTTCCGCAGGGCTCAGCCCCATATATTTT; cdr3_aa: CAISSAGLSPIYF
j_call: TRBJ1-5; v_call: TRBV28; d_call: TRBD1; clone_size: once; cdr3_nt: TGTGCCAGCAGTCCAGACAGGGGGAGCAATCAGCCCCAGCATTTT; cdr3_aa: CASSPDRGSNQPQHF
j_call: TRBJ2-2; v_call: TRBV6-5; d_call: NA; clone_size: NA; cdr3_nt: TGTGCCAGCAGTCACAGGCGATCAAACACCGGGGAGCTGTTTTTT; cdr3_aa: CASSHRRSNTGELFF
j_call: TRBJ2-6; v_call: TRBV28; d_call: NA; clone_size: NA; cdr3_nt: TGTGCCAGCAGTCCGGGGTGGTTTGAGGGGGTAACTGGGGCCAACGTCCTGACTTTC; cdr3_aa: CASSPGWFEGVTGANVLTF
j_call: TRBJ2-2; v_call: TRBV10-2; d_call: TRBD1; clone_size: NA; cdr3_nt: TGCGCCATTATACCCGGGACAGGGGCCATCGGGGAGCTGTTTTTT; cdr3_aa: CAIIPGTGAIGELFF
j_call: TRBJ1-5; v_call: TRBV11-2; d_call: NA; clone_size: NA; cdr3_nt: TGTGCCAGCAGCTTAGTAGGAGGGTATCAGCCCCAGCATTTT; cdr3_aa: CASSLVGGYQPQHF
j_call: TRBJ2-1; v_call: TRBV2; d_call: TRBD2; clone_size: NA; cdr3_nt: TGTGCCAGCAGTGAATCGTTAGCGGGAAATGAGCAGTTCTTC; cdr3_aa: CASSESLAGNEQFF
j_call: TRBJ1-5; v_call: TRBV6-2/TRBV6-3; d_call: NA; clone_size: NA; cdr3_nt: TGTGCCAGCAGTTTCGGTAATCAGCCCCAGCATTTT; cdr3_aa: CASSFGNQPQHF
j_call: TRBJ2-7; v_call: TRBV19; d_call: NA; clone_size: NA; cdr3_nt: TGTGCCAGTAGTATAGATCTTTCGGGAACCTACGAGCAGTACTTC; cdr3_aa: CASSIDLSGTYEQYF
j_call: TRBJ1-1; v_call: TRBV10-3; d_call: NA; clone_size: NA; cdr3_nt: TGTGCCATCAGTGAGTCAACTCCATCCTGGGGCGCTGAAGCTTTCTTT; cdr3_aa: CAISESTPSWGAEAFF
j_call: TRBJ1-2; v_call: TRBV27; d_call: NA; clone_size: NA; cdr3_nt: TGTGCCAGCACGCCGGCGACTACAGCTAACTATGGCTACACCTTC; cdr3_aa: CASTPATTANYGYTF
j_call: TRBJ2-1; v_call: TRBV9; d_call: NA; clone_size: once; cdr3_nt: TGTGCCAGCAGCGTAGGGACTATATACAATGAGCAGTTCTTC; cdr3_aa: CASSVGTIYNEQFF
j_call: TRBJ2-7; v_call: TRBV5-1; d_call: NA; clone_size: NA; cdr3_nt: TGCGCCAGCAGCTTGGCCGGAGGGGGCGTTATTTACGAGCAGTACTTC; cdr3_aa: CASSLAGGGVIYEQYF
j_call: TRBJ2-7; v_call: TRBV5-5; d_call: TRBD2; clone_size: NA; cdr3_nt: TGTGCCAGCAGCTTGGAGGGACTACCACCCTACGAGCAGTACTTC; cdr3_aa: CASSLEGLPPYEQYF
j_call: TRBJ1-2; v_call: TRBV9; d_call: TRBD1; clone_size: NA; cdr3_nt: TGTGCCAGCAGCTTCACTCCGACAGGGATCTACGGCTACACCTTC; cdr3_aa: CASSFTPTGIYGYTF
j_call: TRBJ2-7; v_call: TRBV9; d_call: TRBD1; clone_size: NA; cdr3_nt: TGTGCCAGCAGCGTGGGACAGACTTCCTACGAGCAGTACTTC; cdr3_aa: CASSVGQTSYEQYF
j_call: TRBJ1-5; v_call: TRBV24-1; d_call: NA; clone_size: NA; cdr3_nt: TGTGCCACCAGTGATCTCAGAATTAGCAATCAGCCCCAGCATTTT; cdr3_aa: CATSDLRISNQPQHF
j_call: TRBJ1-3; v_call: TRBV6-5; d_call: NA; clone_size: NA; cdr3_nt: TGTGCCAGCAGTTTCGGGGGTGGAAACACCATATATTTT; cdr3_aa: CASSFGGGNTIYF
j_call: TRBJ2-7; v_call: TRBV12-3/TRBV12-4; d_call: TRBD1; clone_size: once; cdr3_nt: TGTGCCAGCCGCGGGACAGGGTACTACGAGCAGTACTTC; cdr3_aa: CASRGTGYYEQYF
j_call: TRBJ2-1; v_call: TRBV4-3; d_call: TRBD1; clone_size: NA; cdr3_nt: TGCGCCAGCAGCCAAGAGGGGGACAGCCACAATGAGCAGTTCTTC; cdr3_aa: CASSQEGDSHNEQFF
j_call: TRBJ1-2; v_call: TRBV4-1; d_call: NA; clone_size: NA; cdr3_nt: TGCGCCAGCAGCCAAGATCGTTATGAGAACTATGGCTACACCTTC; cdr3_aa: CASSQDRYENYGYTF
j_call: TRBJ2-7; v_call: TRBV28; d_call: NA; clone_size: NA; cdr3_nt: TGTGCCACCGATATAATTAATTTGACGGGTTACGAGCAGTACTTC; cdr3_aa: CATDIINLTGYEQYF
j_call: TRBJ1-5; v_call: TRBV6-2/TRBV6-3; d_call: TRBD1; clone_size: NA; cdr3_nt: TGTGCCAGCAGTTACTCGAAGGGACAGGGTTTGGGCAATCAGCCCCAGCATTTT; cdr3_aa: CASSYSKGQGLGNQPQHF
j_call: TRBJ1-1; v_call: TRBV18; d_call: TRBD1; clone_size: NA; cdr3_nt: TGTGCCAGCTCACCACGACAGGGGCTCGACACTGAAGCTTTCTTT; cdr3_aa: CASSPRQGLDTEAFF
j_call: TRBJ1-1; v_call: TRBV27; d_call: TRBD1; clone_size: NA; cdr3_nt: TGTGCCAGCATCCTTAGGAGACAGGGGGAAACTGAAGCTTTCTTT; cdr3_aa: CASILRRQGETEAFF
j_call: TRBJ1-2; v_call: TRBV15; d_call: NA; clone_size: NA; cdr3_nt: TGTGCCACCAGCAGAGATCGGCAGGGAGGCTACACCTTC; cdr3_aa: CATSRDRQGGYTF
j_call: TRBJ1-2; v_call: TRBV5-4; d_call: TRBD1; clone_size: NA; cdr3_nt: TGTGCCAGCAGCCCGCGGGACAGGCGATATGGCTACACCTTC; cdr3_aa: CASSPRDRRYGYTF
j_call: TRBJ2-7; v_call: TRBV7-8; d_call: TRBD1; clone_size: NA; cdr3_nt: TGTGCCAGCAGCTTGCACAGGGGAGAGTACGAGCAGTACTTC; cdr3_aa: CASSLHRGEYEQYF
j_call: TRBJ2-3; v_call: TRBV24-1; d_call: NA; clone_size: NA; cdr3_nt: TGTGCCACCAGTGAGGGACTGGGATCTCCAGGAGATACGCAGTATTTT; cdr3_aa: CATSEGLGSPGDTQYF
j_call: TRBJ2-2; v_call: TRBV19; d_call: NA; clone_size: NA; cdr3_nt: TGTGCCAGTAGTATAGGGTGGCTGATGAACACCGGGGAGCTGTTTTTT; cdr3_aa: CASSIGWLMNTGELFF